This TCR beta chain was obtained from a study of blood T cell repertoires in COVID-19. Study at large: The samples span acute and convalescent COVID-19 from the United States, Italy and Spain. The cDNA or gDNA used as material had been derived from T cells, B-cell-depleted T cells, or PBMCs.

The CDR3 has 15 residues. Germline V CDR1 and CDR2: WNHNN, SYGVQD (reference sequence). The trim removed 3 bases at V and 4 bases at J, leaving 4 bases unmatched. TCRdb keeps only in-frame clones here, not all; method: immunoSEQ multiplex PCR. The sample lists some 250,000 clones; 70% to 90% were seen once. The table lists this clone with a few counts. This chain connects TRBV10-1 to TRBJ1-1, with 11 bases matching TRBD1. The clonotype was recovered from a woman aged 70-85 years with active or convalescent COVID-19. Sequencing was done on a sample of peripheral blood. The CDR3: CASSDTGQGVTEAFF. In nucleotides, the CDR3 is TGCGCCAGCAGTGACACGGGACAGGGGGTCACTGAAGCTTTCTTT.